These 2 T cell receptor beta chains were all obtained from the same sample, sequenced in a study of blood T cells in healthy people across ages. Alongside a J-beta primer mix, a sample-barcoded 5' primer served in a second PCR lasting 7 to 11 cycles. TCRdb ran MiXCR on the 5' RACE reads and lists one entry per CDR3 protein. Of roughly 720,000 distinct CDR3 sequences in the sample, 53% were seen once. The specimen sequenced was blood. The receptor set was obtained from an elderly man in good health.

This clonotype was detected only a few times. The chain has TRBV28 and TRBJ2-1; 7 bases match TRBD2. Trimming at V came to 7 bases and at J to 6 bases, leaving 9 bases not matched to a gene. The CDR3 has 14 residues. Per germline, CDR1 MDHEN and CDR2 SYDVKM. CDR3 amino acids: CASKERGLLNEQFF. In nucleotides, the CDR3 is TGTGCCAGCAAGGAGCGGGGTCTCCTCAATGAGCAGTTCTTC.

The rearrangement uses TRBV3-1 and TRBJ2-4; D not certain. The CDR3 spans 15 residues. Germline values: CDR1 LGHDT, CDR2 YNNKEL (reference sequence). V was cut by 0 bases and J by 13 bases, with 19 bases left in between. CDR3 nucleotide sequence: TGTGCCAGCAGCCAAGATGCGAGTCCTGGTGGTGAGCAGTACTTC. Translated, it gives CASSQDASPGGEQYF.